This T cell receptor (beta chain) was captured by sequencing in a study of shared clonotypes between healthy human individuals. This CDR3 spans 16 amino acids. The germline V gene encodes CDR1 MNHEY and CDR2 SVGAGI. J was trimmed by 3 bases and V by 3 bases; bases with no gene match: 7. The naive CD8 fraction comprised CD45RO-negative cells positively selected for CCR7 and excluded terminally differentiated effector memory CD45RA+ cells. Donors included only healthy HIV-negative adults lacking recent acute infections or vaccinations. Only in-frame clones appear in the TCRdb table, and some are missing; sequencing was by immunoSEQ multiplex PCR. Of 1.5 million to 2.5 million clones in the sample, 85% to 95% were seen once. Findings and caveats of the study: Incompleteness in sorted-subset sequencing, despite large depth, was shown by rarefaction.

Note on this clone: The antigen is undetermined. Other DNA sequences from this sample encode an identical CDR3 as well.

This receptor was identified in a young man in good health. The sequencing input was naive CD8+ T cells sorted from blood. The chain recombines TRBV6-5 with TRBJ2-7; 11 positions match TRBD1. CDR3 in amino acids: CASSYSTGTGGYEQYF. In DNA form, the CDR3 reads TGTGCCAGCAGTTATTCAACCGGGACAGGGGGCTACGAGCAGTACTTC.